These 5 T cell receptor beta chains came from one sample sequenced in a study of blood T cell repertoires in COVID-19. Sequencing was performed with immunoSEQ multiplex PCR; in TCRdb, only in-frame clones are kept and a portion is missing. The sample lists approximately 210,000 clones, 80% to 85% seen once, with about 20% in the top ten. The sequencing input was peripheral blood. Receptors originate from a man between 25 and 39 years old with active or convalescent COVID-19.

The V and J genes are TRBV3-1 (or the pseudogene TRBV3-2) and TRBJ1-2, with D tentatively TRBD1 (6 bases). The CDR3 has 14 amino acids. Germline lookup yields CDR1 LGHDT and CDR2 YNNKEL (reference sequence). V was trimmed by 5 bases and J by 8 bases, leaving 18 bases between them. The CDR3 nucleotides read TGTGCCAGCAGCGGGCAGGGACAAGCCCCGGGCTACACCTTC. It codes for CASSGQGQAPGYTF.

The V and J genes are TRBV30 and TRBJ2-1, with 10 nucleotides matching TRBD1. Germline V CDR1 and CDR2: GTSNPN, SVGIG (reference sequence). CDR3 size: 16 residues. After removal of 0 bases from V and 7 bases from J, the junction contained 9 bases not matched to a gene. Here the CDR3 reads CAWSVFRTGGGNEQFF. The CDR3 DNA sequence: TGTGCCTGGAGTGTTTTTCGGACAGGGGGAGGAAATGAGCAGTTCTTC.

This chain uses TRBV5-1 with TRBJ2-7; 7 bases line up with TRBD1. The germline V gene encodes CDR1 SGHRS and CDR2 YFSETQ. The CDR3 is made up of 15 amino acids. V dropped 4 bases and J dropped 0; count of bases not matched to a gene: 7. CDR3 DNA sequence: TGCGCCAGCAGCACGTTCGACAGGGACTCCTACGAGCAGTACTTC. Its translation: CASSTFDRDSYEQYF.

This clone was detected only a few times. The chain couples TRBV4-3 to TRBJ2-7, with D possibly matching TRBD2 (6 bases). The CDR3 sequence is 15 residues long. Germline CDR1 is LGHNA and CDR2 is YSLEER. V shed 0 bases and J shed 4 bases, with 13 bases lying between them. The CDR3 loop reads CASSQDRGLGYEQYF. The CDR3, as DNA: TGCGCCAGCAGCCAAGATAGGGGACTCGGGTACGAGCAGTACTTC.

The chain employs TRBV19 and TRBJ1-1; the match to TRBD1 covers 7 bases. There are 14 residues in the CDR3. Germline-derived CDR1 and CDR2 are LNHDA and SQIVND (reference sequence). The junction had 4 bases not matched to a gene; V was cut back by 6 bases and J by 0 bases. In DNA, the CDR3 is TGTGCCAGTAGCCCCGGACAGGTGAACACTGAAGCTTTCTTT. It is translated as CASSPGQVNTEAFF.